A single count supports the clone carrying this T cell receptor (beta chain). What it binds is unknown. This entry is derived from a study of OX40 agonist ivuxolimab in advanced cancers. Study details: Patients were given ivuxolimab, an antibody that agonizes OX40 (CD134).

Sequencing used immunoSEQ multiplex PCR; TCRdb keeps in-frame clones, though not all of them. The sample records some 86,000 clones, roughly 86% being singletons. Study-level results: With doses of 0.1-3.0 mg/kg, partial responders showed among the lowest clonal expansion.

The germline V gene encodes CDR1 SGHKS and CDR2 YYEKEE (reference sequence). Trimming cost V 0 bases and J 3 bases; bases outside gene matches: 2. This CDR3 comprises 14 residues. The receptor's source is an adult with an advanced solid tumor such as melanoma, head and neck, liver or kidney cancer. The chain employs TRBV5-5 and TRBJ1-2, with TRBD1 identical over 7 bases. Sample: CD4+ or CD8+ T cells sorted from blood, taken in a trial of the OX40 agonist ivuxolimab. CDR3 in DNA: TGTGCCAGCAGCTTGGGACAGGGTTACTATGGCTACACCTTC. Translated, it gives CASSLGQGYYGYTF.